This T cell receptor (beta chain) was observed in a study of PD-1 blockade in classical Hodgkin lymphoma. Exposure to brentuximab vedotin varied, and each patient had relapsed following autologous stem cell transplantation. CDR1 LNHDA and CDR2 SQIVND come from the germline V gene (reference sequence). V was pared by 7 bases and J by 2 bases, with 9 bases between. The CDR3 is 14 residues long. Sequenced by immunoSEQ multiplex PCR; TCRdb stores in-frame clones only, minus some. The data hold 75,000 to 100,000 clones, with roughly 83% observed a single time. The sample here was peripheral blood mononuclear cells (PBMCs), taken at baseline. This sequence was found in a human donor with classical Hodgkin lymphoma. The rearrangement joins TRBV19 to TRBJ2-6; D gene ambiguous. CDR3 amino acids: CASIRTAGANVLTF. CDR3 nucleotides: TGTGCCAGTATCCGGACGGCTGGGGCCAACGTCCTGACTTTC.